These T cell receptor beta chains were read from a single sample in a study of T cells in Graves' hyperthyroidism and ophthalmopathy. In TCRdb, the multiplex PCR reads were re-called with MiXCR into one record per CDR3 protein. The sample has 650,000 to 700,000 distinct CDR3 sequences, around 16% seen once; the top ten hold around 15%. The material sequenced was blood. The source of these receptors is a middle-aged man with Graves' hyperthyroidism. CDR3s include the opening cysteine and the closing phenylalanine or tryptophan. D genes are given only for firm matches. Only part of the rows carry a size: once, few, many, or a class if the clone is expanded.

V	J	size	D	CDR3	DNA
TRBV5-6	TRBJ2-5	NA	TRBD2	CASSLTGTSGETQYF	TGTGCCAGCAGCTTAACCGGGACTAGTGGAGAGACCCAGTACTTC
TRBV29-1	TRBJ2-7	few	TRBD2	CSAGIGTSGRHEQYF	TGCAGCGCCGGTATCGGGACTAGCGGGAGGCACGAGCAGTACTTC
TRBV11-2	TRBJ2-5	NA	TRBD2	CASSWGTSGVQETQYF	TGTGCCAGCAGCTGGGGGACTAGCGGAGTCCAAGAGACCCAGTACTTC
TRBV2	TRBJ2-2	few	TRBD2	CASSEVPSGVGGELFF	TGTGCCAGCAGTGAAGTTCCTAGCGGGGTGGGCGGGGAGCTGTTTTTT
TRBV27	TRBJ2-3	many	NA	CASSLGLNRGTDTQYF	TGTGCCAGCAGTTTAGGACTTAACCGAGGCACAGATACGCAGTATTTT
TRBV10-3	TRBJ1-1	many	NA	CAIRGAQGNTEAFF	TGTGCCATCAGGGGGGCACAGGGGAACACTGAAGCTTTCTTT
TRBV28	TRBJ1-5	NA	NA	CASSNTGIGQPQHF	TGTGCCAGCAGTAATACAGGGATCGGGCAGCCCCAGCATTTT
TRBV19	TRBJ2-6	NA	NA	CASSPGQPGANVLTF	TGTGCCAGTAGCCCCGGACAGCCTGGGGCCAACGTCCTGACTTTC
TRBV14	TRBJ1-2	NA	NA	CASSPYGSQGLANYGYTF	TGTGCCAGCAGCCCATACGGATCTCAAGGGTTAGCTAACTATGGCTACACCTTC
TRBV5-1	TRBJ2-7	NA	NA	CASSSDLTYEQYF	TGCGCCAGCAGCTCGGACCTGACCTACGAGCAGTACTTC
TRBV12-3/TRBV12-4	TRBJ1-1	many	NA	CASSLRRTEAFF	TGTGCCAGCAGTTTAAGAAGAACTGAAGCTTTCTTT
TRBV14	TRBJ2-1	many	NA	CASSQGGRSSYNEQFF	TGTGCCAGCAGCCAAGGGGGGAGGAGCTCCTACAATGAGCAGTTCTTC
TRBV5-1	TRBJ2-3	many	NA	CASSLRTPADTQYF	TGCGCCAGCAGCCTACGGACACCGGCAGATACGCAGTATTTT
TRBV29-1	TRBJ2-7	many	TRBD2	CSVKPGLAGEQYF	TGCAGCGTCAAACCGGGACTAGCGGGAGAGCAGTACTTC
TRBV20-1	TRBJ2-5	many	NA	CSARFPSQETQYF	TGCAGTGCTAGATTTCCCTCCCAAGAGACCCAGTACTTC
TRBV5-6	TRBJ1-2	NA	TRBD1	CASSPGQGTYGYTF	TGTGCCAGCAGCCCTGGACAGGGGACCTATGGCTACACCTTC
TRBV20-1	TRBJ2-5	many	NA	CSGRRALGVETQYF	TGCAGTGGGAGGCGGGCCCTGGGTGTGGAGACCCAGTACTTC